Included here is one T cell receptor (beta chain) sequence, with context. The sample belongs to a study of T cell changes during pregnancy in multiple sclerosis. Trimming at V came to 2 bases and at J to 1 base, leaving 4 bases not matched to a gene. The CDR3 is 14 residues long. Germline V gene sequence: CDR1 SQVTM, CDR2 ANQGSEA. Clones were read by immunoSEQ multiplex PCR, and TCRdb kept only the in-frame ones, dropping some. The sample shows approximately 60,000 clones, about 90% of them seen only once. V gene TRBV29-1 combines with J gene TRBJ1-1; 7 bases fit TRBD1. The receptor comes from a female donor with multiple sclerosis, enrolled in a pregnancy study. The specimen comprised CD4+ T cells from peripheral blood mononuclear cells, sampled in the second trimester of pregnancy. The CDR3 DNA is TGCAGCGTTGAACAAGGGGGCAAGAACACTGAAGCTTTCTTT. This codes for CSVEQGGKNTEAFF.